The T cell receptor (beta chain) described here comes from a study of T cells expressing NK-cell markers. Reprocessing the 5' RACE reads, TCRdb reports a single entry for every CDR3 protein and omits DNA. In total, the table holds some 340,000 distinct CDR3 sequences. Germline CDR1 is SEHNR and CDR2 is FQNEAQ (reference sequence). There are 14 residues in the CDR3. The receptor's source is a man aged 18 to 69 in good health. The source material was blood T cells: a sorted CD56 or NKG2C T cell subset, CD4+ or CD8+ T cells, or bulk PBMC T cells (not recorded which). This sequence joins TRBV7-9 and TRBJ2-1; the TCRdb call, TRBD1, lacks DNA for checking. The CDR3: CASSPRTGGSEQFF.